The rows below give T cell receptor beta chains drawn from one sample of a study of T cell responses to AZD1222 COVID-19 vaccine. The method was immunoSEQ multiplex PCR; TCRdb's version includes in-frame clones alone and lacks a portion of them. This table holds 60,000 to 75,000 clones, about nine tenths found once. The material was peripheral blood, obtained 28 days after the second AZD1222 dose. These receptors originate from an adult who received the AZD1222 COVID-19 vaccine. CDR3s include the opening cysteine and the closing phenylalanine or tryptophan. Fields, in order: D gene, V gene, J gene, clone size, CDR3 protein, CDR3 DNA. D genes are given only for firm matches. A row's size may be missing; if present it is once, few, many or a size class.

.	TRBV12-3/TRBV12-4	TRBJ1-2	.	CASSLATPYGYTF	TGTGCCAGCAGCCTCGCCACACCTTATGGCTACACCTTC
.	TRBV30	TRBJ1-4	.	CAWSDIQGHEKLFF	TGTGCCTGGAGTGATATACAGGGCCACGAAAAACTGTTTTTT
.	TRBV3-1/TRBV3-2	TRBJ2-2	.	CASSRSTGTWNTGELFF	TGTGCCAGCAGCCGTTCTACAGGGACCTGGAACACCGGGGAGCTGTTTTTT
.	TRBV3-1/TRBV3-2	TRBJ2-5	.	CASSQDRARQETQYF	TGTGCCAGCAGCCAAGATCGGGCTCGGCAAGAGACCCAGTACTTC
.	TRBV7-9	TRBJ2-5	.	CASSLALGQETQYF	TGTGCCAGCAGCTTAGCTCTTGGACAAGAGACCCAGTACTTC
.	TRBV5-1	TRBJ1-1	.	CASSFIGMNTEAFF	TGCGCCAGCAGCTTTATAGGAATGAACACTGAAGCTTTCTTT
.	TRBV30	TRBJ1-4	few	CALQGDKDEKLFF	TGTGCCCTACAAGGGGACAAGGATGAAAAACTGTTTTTT
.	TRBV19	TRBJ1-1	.	CASTSGGQLEAFF	TGTGCCAGTACCTCTGGGGGACAACTAGAAGCTTTCTTT
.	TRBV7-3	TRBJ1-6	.	CASSLGPPADSPLHF	TGTGCCAGCAGCTTAGGTCCTCCAGCGGATTCACCCCTCCACTTT
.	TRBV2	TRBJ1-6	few	CASGLGQNSPLHF	TGTGCCAGCGGCCTAGGACAGAATTCACCCCTCCACTTT
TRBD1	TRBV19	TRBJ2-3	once	CASSPQRAGGRDTQYF	TGTGCCAGTAGTCCTCAACGGGCAGGGGGTAGAGATACGCAGTATTTT
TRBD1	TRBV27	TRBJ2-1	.	CASNGTDYTLSSYNEQFF	TGTGCCAGCAATGGGACAGACTATACACTTAGCTCCTACAATGAGCAGTTCTTC
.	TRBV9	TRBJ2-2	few	CASSVEDTGELFF	TGTGCCAGCAGCGTTGAAGACACCGGGGAGCTGTTTTTT
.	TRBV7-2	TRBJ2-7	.	CASSEPLLYEQYF	TGTGCCAGCAGCGAGCCCCTCCTCTACGAGCAGTACTTC
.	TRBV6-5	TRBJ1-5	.	CASSSSGMGNQPQHF	TGTGCCAGCAGTTCCTCAGGGATGGGCAATCAGCCCCAGCATTTT
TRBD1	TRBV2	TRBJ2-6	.	CASSPRTGELAGANVLTF	TGTGCCAGCAGCCCCCGGACAGGGGAGTTAGCTGGGGCCAACGTCCTGACTTTC
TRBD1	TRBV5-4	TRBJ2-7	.	CASSARDRGAYEQYF	TGTGCCAGCAGCGCCCGGGACAGGGGGGCCTACGAGCAGTACTTC
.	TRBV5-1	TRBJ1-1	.	CASSFEGPEAFF	TGCGCCAGCAGCTTCGAGGGACCCGAAGCTTTCTTT
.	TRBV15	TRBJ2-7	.	CATSRGGSTYEQYF	TGTGCCACCAGCAGAGGCGGCAGCACCTACGAGCAGTACTTC
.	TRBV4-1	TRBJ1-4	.	CASSPTGPTNEKLFF	TGCGCCAGCAGCCCGACAGGCCCTACTAATGAAAAACTGTTTTTT
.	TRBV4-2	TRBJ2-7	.	CASSRGDNLYEQYF	TGTGCCAGCAGCCGCGGGGACAACCTCTACGAGCAGTACTTC
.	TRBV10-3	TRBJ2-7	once	CAINPGDAEYEQYF	TGTGCCATCAACCCGGGAGACGCTGAATACGAGCAGTACTTC
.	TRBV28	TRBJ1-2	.	CASSPQTGYGYTF	TGTGCCAGCAGTCCCCAGACTGGATATGGCTACACCTTC
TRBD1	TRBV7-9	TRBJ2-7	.	CASSLVGTGSYEQYF	TGTGCCAGCAGCTTGGTCGGGACAGGGTCCTACGAGCAGTACTTC
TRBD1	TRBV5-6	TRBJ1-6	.	CASSQDRGWGSPLHF	TGTGCCAGCAGCCAGGACAGGGGATGGGGTTCACCCCTCCACTTT
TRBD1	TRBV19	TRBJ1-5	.	CASSVSGGGGNQPQHF	TGTGCCAGTAGTGTCTCAGGGGGCGGCGGCAATCAGCCCCAGCATTTT
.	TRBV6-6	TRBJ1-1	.	CASSYSGRSGEAFF	TGTGCCAGCAGTTACTCTGGGAGGTCTGGTGAAGCTTTCTTT
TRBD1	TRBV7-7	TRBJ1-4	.	CASSPILDRAEDEKLFF	TGTGCCAGCAGCCCCATCCTCGACAGGGCGGAAGATGAAAAACTGTTTTTT
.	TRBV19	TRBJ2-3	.	CASSIYGGTDTQYF	TGTGCCAGTAGTATCTATGGGGGCACAGATACGCAGTATTTT
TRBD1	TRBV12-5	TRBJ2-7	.	CASGRLGQIYEQYF	TGTGCTAGTGGTCGGTTGGGACAGATCTACGAGCAGTACTTC
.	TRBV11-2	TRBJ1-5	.	CASSLGGGHQPQHF	TGTGCCAGCAGCTTAGGGGGAGGCCATCAGCCCCAGCATTTT
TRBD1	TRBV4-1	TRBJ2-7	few	CASSRSGQGTDEQYF	TGCGCCAGCAGCCGGTCAGGACAGGGGACGGACGAGCAGTACTTC
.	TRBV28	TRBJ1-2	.	CASQSPAYNYGYTF	TGTGCCAGCCAATCCCCGGCTTATAACTATGGCTACACCTTC
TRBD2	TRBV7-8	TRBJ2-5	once	CASSFAGLAGKETQYF	TGTGCCAGCAGCTTTGCCGGACTAGCGGGAAAGGAGACCCAGTACTTC
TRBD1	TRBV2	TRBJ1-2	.	CASSEGQALREGYTF	TGTGCCAGCAGTGAGGGACAGGCTCTTCGAGAGGGCTACACCTTC
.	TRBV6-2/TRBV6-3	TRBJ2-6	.	CASSPLFGSGANVLTF	TGTGCCAGCAGCCCTTTGTTTGGTTCCGGGGCCAACGTCCTGACTTTC
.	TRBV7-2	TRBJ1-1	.	CASSFLVNTEAFF	TGTGCCAGCAGCTTTTTGGTGAACACTGAAGCTTTCTTT
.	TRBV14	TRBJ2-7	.	CASSQVGGASYEQYF	TGTGCCAGCAGCCAAGTCGGGGGAGCATCCTACGAGCAGTACTTC
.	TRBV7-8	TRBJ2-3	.	CASSLRRDSHLDTQYF	TGTGCCAGCAGCTTAAGGCGGGACAGTCATCTGGATACGCAGTATTTT
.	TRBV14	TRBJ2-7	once	CASSQKLGTTYEQYF	TGTGCCAGCAGCCAAAAGCTGGGGACCACCTACGAGCAGTACTTC
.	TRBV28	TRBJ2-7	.	CASSLRPSRGREQYF	TGTGCCAGCAGTTTAAGACCCTCCAGGGGTCGCGAGCAGTACTTC
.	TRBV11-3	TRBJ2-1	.	CASSSFSFSDNEQFF	TGTGCCAGCAGCTCCTTTTCATTTAGCGACAATGAGCAGTTCTTC
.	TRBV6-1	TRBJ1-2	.	CASSEDGRRDYSRGYTF	TGTGCCAGCAGTGAGGACGGGCGTAGGGACTATAGTCGGGGCTACACCTTC
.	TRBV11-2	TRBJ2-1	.	CASSPLGTPANEQFF	TGTGCCAGCAGCCCCCTCGGGACTCCCGCCAATGAGCAGTTCTTC
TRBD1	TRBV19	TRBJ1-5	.	CASSKQQGAWSNQPQHF	TGTGCCAGTAGTAAACAACAGGGGGCGTGGAGCAATCAGCCCCAGCATTTT
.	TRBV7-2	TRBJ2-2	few	CASILGGAGGELFF	TGTGCCAGCATCCTAGGAGGGGCGGGCGGGGAGCTGTTTTTT
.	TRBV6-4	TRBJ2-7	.	CASSEGSESYEQYF	TGTGCCAGCAGTGAGGGTAGCGAGTCCTACGAGCAGTACTTC
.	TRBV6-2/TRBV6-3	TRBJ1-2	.	CASSYSPYGYTF	TGTGCCAGCAGTTACTCTCCTTATGGCTACACCTTC
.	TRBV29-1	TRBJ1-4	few	CSGLRDTNEKLFF	TGCAGCGGGCTCCGGGATACTAATGAAAAACTGTTTTTT
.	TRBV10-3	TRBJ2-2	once	CAISDSRTNTGELFF	TGTGCCATCAGTGATTCGAGAACGAACACCGGGGAGCTGTTTTTT